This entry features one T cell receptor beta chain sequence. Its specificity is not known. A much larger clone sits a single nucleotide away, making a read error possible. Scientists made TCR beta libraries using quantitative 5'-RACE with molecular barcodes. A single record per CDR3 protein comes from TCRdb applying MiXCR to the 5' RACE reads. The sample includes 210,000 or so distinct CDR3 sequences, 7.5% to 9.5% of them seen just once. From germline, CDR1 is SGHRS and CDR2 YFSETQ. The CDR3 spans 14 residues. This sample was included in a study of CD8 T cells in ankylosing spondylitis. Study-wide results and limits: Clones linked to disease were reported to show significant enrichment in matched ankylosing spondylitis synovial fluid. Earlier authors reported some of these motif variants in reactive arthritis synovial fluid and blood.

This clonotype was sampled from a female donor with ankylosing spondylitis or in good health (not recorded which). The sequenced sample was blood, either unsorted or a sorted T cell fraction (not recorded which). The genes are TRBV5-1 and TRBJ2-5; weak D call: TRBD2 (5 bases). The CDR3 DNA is TGCGCCAGCAGCTTATCGGGTGAGGGAGAGACCCGGTACTTC. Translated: CASSLSGEGETRYF.